Below, 17 T cell receptor beta chains from the same sample are listed, as sequenced in a study of T cell clonality in common variable immunodeficiency. Produced via immunoSEQ multiplex PCR; TCRdb's table is partial and in-frame only. The sample includes about 42,000 clones, none of them occurring once. Sequencing was performed on peripheral blood mononuclear cells. The receptors were gathered from a person aged 18 to 70 in good health.

The table lists this clone with many counts. The read ends 3 residues before the CDR3 terminus; that terminus is restored from the germline J gene. The genes are TRBV7-8 and TRBJ2-7; 10 positions agree with TRBD2. V gave up 6 bases and J gave up 6 bases; unmatched junction bases: 11. This CDR3 region has 15 residues. Germline CDR1 reads SGHVS; CDR2 reads FQNEAQ. The DNA read from the CDR3 is TGTGCCAGCAGTCCTTGGGGCCTAGCGGGAGCCGAG. Amino acid sequence: CASSPWGLAGAE. The CDR3 in full is CASSPWGLAGAEQYF.

In its sample, this clone was seen many times. Read sequence stops 3 residues before the CDR3 end, and the germline J gene provides the missing end. V usage is TRBV28 and J usage is TRBJ2-1; unclear D gene. Germline V lookup: CDR1 MDHEN, CDR2 SYDVKM. Trimming shortened V by 7 bases and J by 0 bases, and 7 bases separated the two germline ends. The CDR3 consists of 13 residues. CDR3 DNA, as far as it was read: TGTGCCAGCACCGTAAACTCCTACAATGAG. Translated, it gives CASTVNSYNE. The full CDR3 is CASTVNSYNEQFF.

Ten or more counts support this clone. Read data end 3 residues before the CDR3 end; the end is taken from the germline J gene. The chain employs TRBV28 and TRBJ2-5, with D perhaps matching TRBD1 or TRBD2 (5 bases each). Trimming stripped 5 bases from V and 6 bases from J, with 25 bases between. The CDR3 has 17 amino acids. Germline CDR1 and CDR2: MDHEN and SYDVKM. The CDR3 DNA, read in part, is TGTGCCAGCAGTACCGTTTGGTCAGGGAGAATTCGACAGACC. Its protein product is CASSTVWSGRIRQT. The CDR3 reads in full as CASSTVWSGRIRQTQYF.

This clone was detected ten times or more. Read coverage stops 3 residues before the CDR3 terminus; the germline J gene supplies the remainder. The V and J genes are TRBV19 and TRBJ2-7, with 10 bases matching TRBD2. CDR3 length: 14 amino acids. CDR1 is LNHDA, CDR2 SQIVND, per germline (reference sequence). V was pared by 3 bases and J by 5 bases, with 4 bases of the junction left unmatched. The CDR3 DNA, read in part, is TGTGCCAGTAGTATCGGGCTAGCGGGAGACGAG. Protein sequence: CASSIGLAGDE. The CDR3 in its entirety is CASSIGLAGDEQYF. The full variable domain, completed using reference TRBV19 and TRBJ2-7, is DGGITQSPKYLFRKEGQNVTLSCEQNLNHDAMYWYRQDPGQGLRLIYYSQIVNDFQKGDIAEGYSVSREKKESFPLTVTSAQKNPTAFYLCASSIGLAGDEQYFGPGTRLTVT.

This clone appeared many times. The CDR3 extends 3 residues past the end of the read, so its final part is completed from the germline J gene. This rearrangement joins TRBV6-1 to TRBJ2-1; D ambiguous. With 0 bases removed from V and 4 bases from J, the gap between germline ends came to 10 bases. The germline CDR1 and CDR2 sequences are MNHNS and SASEGT. This CDR3 region has 15 residues. The CDR3 loop reads CASSEALGSYNEQFF. The CDR3 DNA, read in part, is TGTGCCAGCAGTGAAGCGCTTGGCAGTTACAATGAG.

The sample holds many counts of this clone. The read finishes 3 residues shy of the CDR3 end, and the germline J gene is used to complete it. The V and J genes are TRBV20-1 and TRBJ2-7; TRBD2 matches 10 bases. The germline gives CDR1 DFQATT, CDR2 SNEGSKA (reference sequence). This CDR3 spans 16 amino acids. After removal of 6 bases from V and 3 bases from J, the junction contained 14 bases not matched to a gene. CDR3 DNA (partial): TGCAGTGCAACCGGGACAGGACTAGCGGCCTTCTACGAG. This sequence encodes CSATGTGLAAFYE. The whole CDR3 protein is CSATGTGLAAFYEQYF.

This clone was detected ten times or more. The read ends 3 residues before the CDR3 terminus; that terminus is restored from the germline J gene. The chain uses TRBV4-2 and TRBJ2-3; tentative D call: TRBD1 (5 bases). V was pared by 2 bases and J by 2 bases, with 11 bases between. The germline CDR1 and CDR2 sequences are LGHNA and YNFKEQ. This CDR3 region has 15 residues. The CDR3 here is CASSQRQGTTDTQYF. The covered CDR3 bases are TGTGCCAGCAGCCAACGGCAGGGAACCACAGATACG.

This clone was recorded at least ten times. The CDR3 end falls 3 residues outside the read, so it is completed with the germline J gene. The V gene is TRBV7-3, the J gene TRBJ2-3; D is possibly TRBD2 (5 bases). V dropped 2 bases and J dropped 6 bases, with 15 bases sitting between them. The V gene's germline CDR1 is SGHTA and CDR2 FQGTGA. The CDR3 totals 15 residues. CDR3 in amino acids: CASSLQAALGDTQYF. The part of the CDR3 DNA that was read is TGTGCCAGCAGCTTACAAGCGGCTCTGGGGGATACG.

The sample holds many counts of this clone. The covered CDR3 bases are TGCGCCAGCAGTAAACAGGGGGTAAAGGCAGATACG. This codes for CASSKQGVKADT. The entire CDR3 sequence reads CASSKQGVKADTQYF. The genes are TRBV5-1 and TRBJ2-3; the match to TRBD1 covers 8 bases. Read coverage stops 3 residues before the CDR3 terminus; the germline J gene supplies the remainder. Trimming at V came to 5 bases and at J to 4 bases, leaving 9 bases not matched to a gene. Per germline, CDR1 SGHRS and CDR2 YFSETQ. The CDR3 sequence is 15 residues long.

In its sample, this clone was seen many times. The read ends 3 residues before the CDR3 terminus; that terminus is restored from the germline J gene. The chain combines TRBV5-1 with TRBJ2-3, with D maybe TRBD1 (5 bases). Between the trimmed V and J ends, which lost 4 bases and 6 bases, there was a span of 12 bases. The CDR3 extends over 13 amino acids. Germline V gene lookup returns CDR1 SGHRS and CDR2 YFSETQ. CDR3 DNA (partial): TGCGCCAGCAGCGGGCAGGGCAGGGATACG. The encoded protein is CASSGQGRDT. The complete CDR3 protein is CASSGQGRDTQYF.

There are many counts of this clone. The read terminates 3 residues ahead of where the CDR3 ends, so the germline J gene completes it. This chain links TRBV7-3 with TRBJ2-2, with unresolved D. Trimming took off 8 bases at V and 4 bases at J, with 14 bases between the two ends. In germline, CDR1 is SGHTA, CDR2 FQGTGA. The CDR3 has 14 residues. The sequenced part of the CDR3 DNA is TGTGCCAGCTCTAGTGCGGTGGGCACCGGGGAG. This codes for CASSSAVGTGE. The entire CDR3 is CASSSAVGTGELFF.

This clone was recorded many times. The read halts 3 residues ahead of the CDR3 end, with the missing end drawn from the germline J gene. The chain carries TRBV20-1 and TRBJ2-1; possibly TRBD2 for D (5 bases). V lost 3 bases and J 1 base, leaving 13 bases between the germline ends. The CDR3 spans 15 residues. Germline V gives CDR1 DFQATT, CDR2 SNEGSKA (reference sequence). Partial CDR3 DNA: TGCAGTGCTAGTATGCTAGCCATGTCCTACAATGAG. Translating gives CSASMLAMSYNE. The complete CDR3 protein is CSASMLAMSYNEQFF.

This clone was recorded at least ten times. The CDR3 goes on 3 residues after the read ends, and that part is filled in from the germline J gene. The rearrangement links TRBV18 to TRBJ2-3, with 13 bases matching TRBD2. This CDR3 has 15 amino acids. J gave up 4 bases and V 3 bases, and 1 base lay outside the gene matches. In germline, CDR1 is KGHSH, CDR2 LQKENI. The CDR3 is CASSPGLAGADTQYF. CDR3 DNA, as far as it was read: TGTGCCAGCTCACCCGGACTAGCGGGAGCAGATACG.

This clone was observed at least ten times. Read sequence stops 3 residues before the CDR3 end, and the germline J gene provides the missing end. The chain joins TRBV27 to TRBJ2-1; D remains ambiguous. V was cut by 3 bases and J by 8 bases, with 17 bases left in between. The CDR3 covers 15 residues. Germline loops: CDR1 MNHEY, CDR2 SMNVEV (reference sequence). CDR3 amino acids: CASSFLSPSEDEQFF. CDR3 DNA, as far as it was read: TGTGCCAGCAGTTTTCTGTCTCCTTCTGAGGATGAG.

Many counts were recorded for this clone. The read ends 3 residues early relative to the CDR3; the germline J gene fills the gap. V gene TRBV2 combines with J gene TRBJ2-7; 8 bases are shared with TRBD2. The V and J ends lost 7 bases and 2 bases, in that order; junction bases with no gene match: 7. CDR1 is SNHLY and CDR2 is FYNNEI in the germline V gene. This CDR3 spans 14 amino acids. This CDR3 is CASKELAAPYEQYF. The part of the CDR3 DNA that was read is TGTGCCAGCAAGGAACTAGCGGCCCCCTACGAG.

There are many counts of this clone. With the read ending 3 residues before the CDR3 end, the germline J gene is used to fill in that end. The rearrangement uses TRBV5-1 and TRBJ2-5; D may be TRBD2 (6 bases). The CDR3 covers 13 residues. Trimming removed 2 bases at V and 7 bases at J, with 12 bases between. In germline, CDR1 is SGHRS, CDR2 YFSETQ. This chain's CDR3 is CASSFGGEGTQYF. The sequenced part of the CDR3 DNA is TGCGCCAGCAGCTTCGGGGGAGAGGGGACC.

This clone has a handful of counts. The observed sequence ends 3 residues before the CDR3 terminus, with the missing tail filled in from the germline J gene. The chain carries TRBV2 and TRBJ1-6; 8 bases align to TRBD1. V shed 3 bases, J shed 6 bases, and the junction held 1 base outside the gene matches. Germline-derived CDR1 and CDR2 are SNHLY and FYNNEI. This CDR3 has 14 residues. Incomplete CDR3 DNA: TGTGCCAGCAGTGATACAGGGGGTAATTCACCC. This codes for CASSDTGGNSP. The full CDR3 is CASSDTGGNSPLHF. Using reference TRBV2 and TRBJ1-6 for the parts outside the CDR3, the full variable domain is EPEVTQTPSHQVTQMGQEVILRCVPISNHLYFYWYRQILGQKVEFLVSFYNNEISEKSEIFDDQFSVERPDGSNFTLKIRSTKLEDSAMYFCASSDTGGNSPLHFGNGTRLTVT.